The rows below give T cell receptor beta chains drawn from one sample of a study of beta chain features in type 1 diabetes. The data were produced by immunoSEQ multiplex PCR, yet TCRdb's version contains in-frame clones alone and is incomplete. The sample lists some 900,000 clones, about a sixth occurring once. The sequenced sample was naive CD4+ T cells from blood. These receptors all come from a woman between 18 and 30 years old in good health. CDR3s include the opening cysteine and the closing phenylalanine or tryptophan. Fields, in order: D gene, V gene, clone size, CDR3 length, J gene, CDR3 DNA, CDR3 protein. D genes are given only for firm matches. Expanded clones get a size class; other rows say once, few or many, or leave the size out.

D gene: .; V gene: TRBV29-1; clone size: .; CDR3 length: 15; J gene: TRBJ2-7; CDR3 DNA: TGCAGCGTTAGTAACCGTCGGGACCGGTCCTACGAGCAGTACTTC; CDR3 protein: CSVSNRRDRSYEQYF
D gene: .; V gene: TRBV6-6; clone size: .; CDR3 length: 13; J gene: TRBJ1-1; CDR3 DNA: TGTGCCAGCAGTTACTCGATTAGAGCTGAAGCTTTCTTT; CDR3 protein: CASSYSIRAEAFF
D gene: TRBD2; V gene: TRBV7-2; clone size: few; CDR3 length: 16; J gene: TRBJ2-1; CDR3 DNA: TGTGCCAGCAGCCCCCCCGGGACTACTTCCTACAATGAGCAGTTCTTC; CDR3 protein: CASSPPGTTSYNEQFF
D gene: TRBD2; V gene: TRBV28; clone size: .; CDR3 length: 15; J gene: TRBJ2-2; CDR3 DNA: TGTGCCAGCAGTTTTCCGGGAGGGAGTAGCGGGGAGCTGTTTTTT; CDR3 protein: CASSFPGGSSGELFF
D gene: .; V gene: TRBV6-6; clone size: .; CDR3 length: 11; J gene: TRBJ1-5; CDR3 DNA: TGTGCCAGCAGTAGGTTAGGCCCCCAGCATTTT; CDR3 protein: CASSRLGPQHF
D gene: TRBD2; V gene: TRBV18; clone size: .; CDR3 length: 15; J gene: TRBJ2-7; CDR3 DNA: TGTGCCAGCTCGGAAGAGCGGGGATATTTCCTCGAGCAGTACTTC; CDR3 protein: CASSEERGYFLEQYF
D gene: .; V gene: TRBV18; clone size: .; CDR3 length: 13; J gene: TRBJ2-7; CDR3 DNA: TGTGCCAGCTCACCGGCGGAGGGCTACGAGCAGTACTTC; CDR3 protein: CASSPAEGYEQYF
D gene: TRBD2; V gene: TRBV7-9; clone size: .; CDR3 length: 16; J gene: TRBJ2-1; CDR3 DNA: TGTGCCAGCAGCTTAACGGGACTAGCGGGACGGTATGAGCAGTTCTTC; CDR3 protein: CASSLTGLAGRYEQFF
D gene: .; V gene: TRBV7-3; clone size: few; CDR3 length: 18; J gene: TRBJ1-5; CDR3 DNA: TGTGCCAGCAGCACCAAAGGAGGCGCCCACTTTCTCGATCAGCCCCAGCATTTT; CDR3 protein: CASSTKGGAHFLDQPQHF
D gene: .; V gene: TRBV11-2; clone size: few; CDR3 length: 16; J gene: TRBJ2-3; CDR3 DNA: TGTGCCAGCGCGACGAGCCTAGCTGTGTCAACAGATACGCAGTATTTT; CDR3 protein: CASATSLAVSTDTQYF
D gene: TRBD2; V gene: TRBV4-3; clone size: .; CDR3 length: 18; J gene: TRBJ2-3; CDR3 DNA: TGCGCCAGCAGCCAAGATCCCGGGACTAGCGGATACACAGATACGCAGTATTTT; CDR3 protein: CASSQDPGTSGYTDTQYF
D gene: TRBD2; V gene: TRBV7-2; clone size: few; CDR3 length: 16; J gene: TRBJ2-7; CDR3 DNA: TGTGCCAGCAGCTTAGTACTAGCGGGAGCGGAATACGAGCAGTACTTC; CDR3 protein: CASSLVLAGAEYEQYF
D gene: .; V gene: TRBV6-5; clone size: few; CDR3 length: 15; J gene: TRBJ1-1; CDR3 DNA: TGTGCCAGCAGGGACTTACAGGGCATGAACACTGAAGCTTTCTTT; CDR3 protein: CASRDLQGMNTEAFF
D gene: .; V gene: TRBV20-1; clone size: .; CDR3 length: 10; J gene: TRBJ2-7; CDR3 DNA: TGCAGTGCTAGGGCGGAACGCCCGTACTTC; CDR3 protein: CSARAERPYF
D gene: TRBD1; V gene: TRBV7-6; clone size: few; CDR3 length: 19; J gene: TRBJ2-2; CDR3 DNA: TGTGCCAGCAGCTTAGCCGTCCGCCGACAGGGATCAAACACCGGGGAGCTGTTTTTT; CDR3 protein: CASSLAVRRQGSNTGELFF
D gene: .; V gene: TRBV25-1; clone size: few; CDR3 length: 16; J gene: TRBJ2-5; CDR3 DNA: TGTGCCAGCAGTGAATTCCGGGCCGTTAGTGAAGAGACCCAGTACTTC; CDR3 protein: CASSEFRAVSEETQYF
D gene: .; V gene: TRBV7-2; clone size: .; CDR3 length: 13; J gene: TRBJ1-1; CDR3 DNA: TGTGCCAGCAGCTTGGCAGGGTACTCTGAAGCTTTCTTT; CDR3 protein: CASSLAGYSEAFF
D gene: .; V gene: TRBV7-2; clone size: .; CDR3 length: 12; J gene: TRBJ1-1; CDR3 DNA: TGTGCCAGCAGCTTAAATCGACAAGAAGCTTTCTTT; CDR3 protein: CASSLNRQEAFF
D gene: .; V gene: TRBV6-1; clone size: .; CDR3 length: 12; J gene: TRBJ2-7; CDR3 DNA: TGTGCCAGCAGTACAGGGTTCTACGAGCAGTACTTC; CDR3 protein: CASSTGFYEQYF
D gene: .; V gene: TRBV2; clone size: .; CDR3 length: 14; J gene: TRBJ2-5; CDR3 DNA: TGTGCCAGCAGTGGACAGGGAGGGCAAGAGACCCAGTACTTC; CDR3 protein: CASSGQGGQETQYF
D gene: TRBD2; V gene: TRBV7-3; clone size: .; CDR3 length: 16; J gene: TRBJ2-3; CDR3 DNA: TGTGCCAGCAGCTCGGGAATAGCGGGAGGCCCAGATACGCAGTATTTT; CDR3 protein: CASSSGIAGGPDTQYF
D gene: TRBD2; V gene: TRBV4-1; clone size: few; CDR3 length: 17; J gene: TRBJ2-1; CDR3 DNA: TGCGCCAGCAGCCTTAACCGGGGGACTAGCGGTTACAATGAGCAGTTCTTC; CDR3 protein: CASSLNRGTSGYNEQFF
D gene: TRBD1; V gene: TRBV5-1; clone size: .; CDR3 length: 18; J gene: TRBJ2-5; CDR3 DNA: TGCGCCAGCAGCTTTCCCAGGGGGCGGGCTAGCGAACAAGAGACCCAGTACTTC; CDR3 protein: CASSFPRGRASEQETQYF
D gene: .; V gene: TRBV18; clone size: .; CDR3 length: 13; J gene: TRBJ2-7; CDR3 DNA: TGTGCCAGCTCACCACCGGGCGAAAACGAGCAGTACTTC; CDR3 protein: CASSPPGENEQYF
D gene: .; V gene: TRBV13; clone size: few; CDR3 length: 16; J gene: TRBJ2-7; CDR3 DNA: TGTGCCAGCAGCTTAAATGGGAGCCCCAAGGGAGACGAGCAGTACTTC; CDR3 protein: CASSLNGSPKGDEQYF
D gene: .; V gene: TRBV4-2; clone size: few; CDR3 length: 15; J gene: TRBJ2-3; CDR3 DNA: TGTGCCAGCAGCCCGCCCAGCGGCAGCACAGATACGCAGTATTTT; CDR3 protein: CASSPPSGSTDTQYF
D gene: .; V gene: TRBV5-1; clone size: few; CDR3 length: 15; J gene: TRBJ2-2; CDR3 DNA: TGCGCCAGCAGCTCGGGAGCGGAGAACACCGGGGAGCTGTTTTTT; CDR3 protein: CASSSGAENTGELFF
D gene: TRBD1; V gene: TRBV7-2; clone size: .; CDR3 length: 16; J gene: TRBJ1-2; CDR3 DNA: TGTGCCAGCAGCTTAGTCTTTTTTGGGACAGATTATGGCTACACCTTC; CDR3 protein: CASSLVFFGTDYGYTF
D gene: .; V gene: TRBV7-9; clone size: .; CDR3 length: 14; J gene: TRBJ1-4; CDR3 DNA: TGTGCCAGCAGCAAACAGGGAGCATACGAAAAACTGTTTTTT; CDR3 protein: CASSKQGAYEKLFF
D gene: .; V gene: TRBV7-6; clone size: .; CDR3 length: 16; J gene: TRBJ2-7; CDR3 DNA: TGTGCCAGCAGCTCCAAGACAGACAGGAGGGGCTACGAGCAGTACTTC; CDR3 protein: CASSSKTDRRGYEQYF
D gene: .; V gene: TRBV5-4; clone size: few; CDR3 length: 14; J gene: TRBJ1-4; CDR3 DNA: TGTGCCAGCAGCTTGCGAGGGGATCCGACCAAACTGTTTTTT; CDR3 protein: CASSLRGDPTKLFF
D gene: .; V gene: TRBV5-4; clone size: few; CDR3 length: 12; J gene: TRBJ1-1; CDR3 DNA: TGTGCCAGCAGCTGGAGACAGGATGAAGCTTTCTTT; CDR3 protein: CASSWRQDEAFF
D gene: .; V gene: TRBV10-2; clone size: .; CDR3 length: 13; J gene: TRBJ2-5; CDR3 DNA: TGCGCCAGCAGTGGTGGGCTCCAAGAGACCCAGTACTTC; CDR3 protein: CASSGGLQETQYF
D gene: .; V gene: TRBV6-6; clone size: .; CDR3 length: 11; J gene: TRBJ2-1; CDR3 DNA: TGTGCCAGCAGTTATGAGAATGAGCAGTTCTTC; CDR3 protein: CASSYENEQFF
D gene: .; V gene: TRBV29-1; clone size: few; CDR3 length: 13; J gene: TRBJ2-5; CDR3 DNA: TGCAGCGTTGTACAGGCCGCGGTGGCGACCCAGTACTTC; CDR3 protein: CSVVQAAVATQYF
D gene: .; V gene: TRBV7-2; clone size: few; CDR3 length: 16; J gene: TRBJ2-3; CDR3 DNA: TGTGCCAGCAGCTTAGTTTTGACGGGAGGCACAGATACGCAGTATTTT; CDR3 protein: CASSLVLTGGTDTQYF
D gene: .; V gene: TRBV7-2; clone size: .; CDR3 length: 14; J gene: TRBJ2-7; CDR3 DNA: TGTGCCAGCAGCTCTCCGACAGGTTTCTACGAGCAGTACTTC; CDR3 protein: CASSSPTGFYEQYF
D gene: .; V gene: TRBV7-3; clone size: .; CDR3 length: 14; J gene: TRBJ2-3; CDR3 DNA: TGTGCCAGCAGCTTAGGGAGTTGGACAGATACGCAGTATTTT; CDR3 protein: CASSLGSWTDTQYF
D gene: .; V gene: TRBV5-1; clone size: few; CDR3 length: 13; J gene: TRBJ1-5; CDR3 DNA: TGCGCCAGCAGCCTAGGGAGCAATCAGCCCCAGCATTTT; CDR3 protein: CASSLGSNQPQHF
D gene: TRBD1; V gene: TRBV29-1; clone size: .; CDR3 length: 13; J gene: TRBJ2-7; CDR3 DNA: TGCAGCGTTCGACTGGACAGGCGCTACGAGCAGTACTTC; CDR3 protein: CSVRLDRRYEQYF
D gene: .; V gene: TRBV5-1; clone size: .; CDR3 length: 13; J gene: TRBJ2-7; CDR3 DNA: TGCGCCCGCTGGGAGTATGGTTCCTACGAGCAGTACTTC; CDR3 protein: CARWEYGSYEQYF
D gene: .; V gene: TRBV15; clone size: .; CDR3 length: 15; J gene: TRBJ1-4; CDR3 DNA: TGTGCCACCAGCAACGACCAAGGGGTAGTTGAAAAACTGTTTTTT; CDR3 protein: CATSNDQGVVEKLFF
D gene: .; V gene: TRBV18; clone size: few; CDR3 length: 13; J gene: TRBJ1-5; CDR3 DNA: TGTGCCAGCTCACCGGGATTGGGACAGCCCCAGCATTTT; CDR3 protein: CASSPGLGQPQHF
D gene: .; V gene: TRBV15; clone size: few; CDR3 length: 16; J gene: TRBJ2-3; CDR3 DNA: TGTGCCACCAGCAGAGTGCGGGGCCATGCCCCCGATACGCAGTATTTT; CDR3 protein: CATSRVRGHAPDTQYF
D gene: .; V gene: TRBV9; clone size: .; CDR3 length: 15; J gene: TRBJ1-3; CDR3 DNA: TGTGCCAGCAGCGGCGGCACAAACTCTGGAAACACCATATATTTT; CDR3 protein: CASSGGTNSGNTIYF
D gene: .; V gene: TRBV6-6; clone size: .; CDR3 length: 16; J gene: TRBJ2-2; CDR3 DNA: TGTGCCAGCAGTTACGCCGGAGGGCTAGTCCCCGGGGAGCTGTTTTTT; CDR3 protein: CASSYAGGLVPGELFF
D gene: .; V gene: TRBV11-1; clone size: few; CDR3 length: 15; J gene: TRBJ2-5; CDR3 DNA: TGTGCCAGCAGCTTAGAAGCCGCCTACCAAGAGACCCAGTACTTC; CDR3 protein: CASSLEAAYQETQYF
D gene: TRBD2; V gene: TRBV19; clone size: few; CDR3 length: 14; J gene: TRBJ2-2; CDR3 DNA: TGTGCCAGCACTAGCGGGAGAATCACCGGGGAGCTGTTTTTT; CDR3 protein: CASTSGRITGELFF